The rows below give T cell receptor beta chains drawn from one sample of a study of T cells after yellow fever vaccination. TCRdb re-analysed the 5' RACE reads in MiXCR, keeping a single row per CDR3 protein. The repertoire holds 450,000 to 650,000 distinct CDR3 sequences, about 14% seen once, with 11% to 15% in the top ten. Specimen: PBMCs, collected on the day of the yellow fever booster vaccination. The receptors stem from a man aged 25-45 years who received the YFV17D yellow fever vaccine. Both conserved end residues are part of each CDR3.

>TRBJ2-7|TRBV10-3|14
CAISEDGSSYEQYF
>TRBJ2-7|TRBV19|15
CASSIEGTGSYEQYF
>TRBJ1-1|TRBV6-2/TRBV6-3|14
CASRSKNMNTEAFF
>TRBJ1-1|TRBV12-3/TRBV12-4|14
CASSPYALDTEAFF
>TRBJ2-1|TRBV7-3|14
CASKRLGEDYEQFF
>TRBJ1-2|TRBV7-2|14
CASSLDGRGDGYTF
>TRBJ2-3|TRBV9|15
CASSVAAGGMDTQYF
>TRBJ1-6|TRBV20-1|13
CSAAGFNNSPLHF
>TRBJ2-7|TRBV30|12
CACGQGTYEQYF
>TRBJ2-7|TRBV10-3|17
CAISESRESSGSYEQYF
>TRBJ2-2|TRBV7-2|15
CASSFGLAATGELFF
>TRBJ2-3|TRBV7-2|15
CASRPRGQVTDTQYF
>TRBJ1-5|TRBV19|17
CASSTPRGSARGLPQHF
>TRBJ1-5|TRBV5-5|15
CASSLRQGYNQPQHF
>TRBJ2-2|TRBV20-1|11
CSASSPGELFF
>TRBJ1-2|TRBV7-9|15
CASSFVAEANYGYTF
>TRBJ2-5|TRBV6-1|15
CASRRTFSHTETQYF
>TRBJ2-3|TRBV27|14
CASNGGPSTDTQYF
>TRBJ2-1|TRBV25-1|14
CASRAGGAYNEQFF
>TRBJ2-1|TRBV7-9|13
CASSRDTYNEQFF
>TRBJ1-6|TRBV7-9|15
CASSLSSGGNSPLHF
>TRBJ2-1|TRBV6-2/TRBV6-3|12
CASSYGGIEQFF
>TRBJ2-1|TRBV20-1|14
CSANERSSYNEQFF
>TRBJ2-3|TRBV6-1|18
CASPAQGVSRLSTDTQYF
>TRBJ2-1|TRBV20-1|14
CSARVGLGNNEQFF
>TRBJ1-2|TRBV20-1|15
CSARALGQRNYGYTF
>TRBJ2-1|TRBV6-1|13
CASSTLGDNEQFF
>TRBJ2-5|TRBV6-4|14
CASRRVGTQETQYF
>TRBJ2-5|TRBV24-1|12
CATSDLRETQYF
>TRBJ2-1|TRBV7-2|16
CASSLVAALSYNEQFF
>TRBJ2-7|TRBV6-5|16
CASSHSRAGTTYEQYF
>TRBJ2-7|TRBV5-5|14
CASSLTGGLYEQYF
>TRBJ2-1|TRBV29-1|15
CSAAGTGGVRNEQFF
>TRBJ1-1|TRBV20-1|13
CSASTDAPREAFF
>TRBJ2-7|TRBV20-1|15
CSARDLKLSSYEQYF
>TRBJ2-7|TRBV20-1|15
CSASLGRLSSYEQYF
>TRBJ2-7|TRBV10-2|15
CASSESGNPRDEQYF
>TRBJ2-3|TRBV5-1|14
CASSLEATTGTQYF
>TRBJ2-1|TRBV20-1|15
CSRTSGARTVNEQFF
>TRBJ1-2|TRBV6-1|14
CASTRHGQGRGYTF
>TRBJ2-1|TRBV11-1|18
CASSLDGLAGEHHNEQFF
>TRBJ2-2|TRBV9|12
CASTRDTGELFF
>TRBJ2-1|TRBV6-2/TRBV6-3|11
CASQLYNEQFF
>TRBJ2-7|TRBV24-1|13
CATSDSGKVSQYF
>TRBJ2-1|TRBV29-1|14
CSAPSTSGSNEQFF
>TRBJ2-7|TRBV29-1|12
CSVRGSVYEQYF
>TRBJ2-7|TRBV20-1|12
CSASRERYEQYF
>TRBJ2-2|TRBV4-3|14
CASSQDPRDGELFF
>TRBJ2-1|TRBV6-1|14
CASRGQGPYNEQFF
>TRBJ2-7|TRBV20-1|14
CSASTVGVLHEQYF